This TCR beta chain stems from a study of monozygotic twins with inflammatory bowel disease. Using eight separate reactions per sample, the authors generated cDNA. TCRdb reprocessed the 5' RACE reads, with one entry per CDR3 protein and no DNA. The specimen's table records around 220,000 distinct CDR3 sequences. The CDR3 consists of 14 residues. Germline CDR1 reads SQVTM; CDR2 reads ANQGSEA. Each donor supplied more than 2 ml of blood. Unfractionated whole blood yielded total RNA, and T cells were not sorted. The chain carries TRBV29-1 and TRBJ2-1; TCRdb reports TRBD2, a call that lacks DNA to check it against. The source is a human donor with ulcerative colitis or Crohn's disease, or a healthy co-twin of an affected twin (not recorded which). Sequencing used blood. CDR3 in amino acids: CSVDLGTSRNEQFF.